One and the same sample provided the 32 T cell receptor beta chains below, sequenced in a study of blood T cell repertoires in COVID-19. Measured with immunoSEQ multiplex PCR; TCRdb has only the in-frame clones, and not every one. The sample includes fewer than 150,000 clones, about 79% of them seen just once. Sequenced material: peripheral blood. The receptors originated from a man between 65 and 80 years old with acute or convalescent COVID-19.

V and J are TRBV10-3 and TRBJ2-1; the match to TRBD2 covers 14 bases. The V segment lost 5 bases and the J segment 10 bases; nucleotides outside the gene matches: 7. Looked up from germline, CDR1 is ENHRY and CDR2 is SYGVKD. The CDR3 covers 15 residues. The CDR3 loop reads CAISTGTSGGGEQFF. The CDR3 DNA sequence: TGTGCCATCAGTACCGGGACTAGCGGGGGAGGAGAGCAGTTCTTC.

The CDR3 loop reads CASSVQGVRGYTF. The CDR3, as DNA: TGTGCCAGCAGTGTACAGGGGGTGCGGGGCTACACCTTC. This sequence joins TRBV7-2 and TRBJ1-2, with TRBD1 matching over 8 bases. The CDR3 is 13 residues long. J lost 8 bases, V lost 6 bases, and 8 bases had no gene match. The germline gives CDR1 SGHTA, CDR2 FQGNSA.

This chain connects TRBV19 to TRBJ2-7; tentative D call: TRBD1 (6 bases). CDR1 LNHDA and CDR2 SQIVND come from the germline V gene (reference sequence). Trimming removed 10 bases at V and 3 bases at J, with 22 bases between. The CDR3 runs 15 residues. CDR3 region: CATSQLGATDYEQYF. CDR3 nucleotides: TGTGCCACTTCCCAATTGGGGGCGACAGACTACGAGCAGTACTTC.

The J gene is TRBJ2-1, the V gene TRBV29-1; 8 bases line up with TRBD2. The V gene end was trimmed by 3 bases and the J gene end by 6 bases; junction bases not matched to a gene: 13. The length of the CDR3 is 16 residues. The germline CDR1 and CDR2 sequences are SQVTM and ANQGSEA. The CDR3 coding sequence is TGCAGCGTTGAGGCCTGGGGAGCGGGGGTAAGCAATGAGCAGTTCTTC. Its translation is CSVEAWGAGVSNEQFF.

This CDR3 reads CASSIGRGTYNSPLHF. The CDR3 coding sequence is TGTGCCAGTAGTATTGGCCGGGGTACCTATAATTCACCCCTCCACTTT. The chain has TRBV19 and TRBJ1-6; D uncertain. The germline V and J ends were trimmed by 3 bases and 2 bases, with 11 bases remaining between them. The CDR3 covers 16 residues. Germline CDR1 reads LNHDA; CDR2 reads SQIVND (reference sequence).

The V gene is TRBV5-4, the J gene TRBJ2-2; 9 bases line up with TRBD2. The CDR3 extends over 15 amino acids. Per the germline V gene, CDR1 is SGHNT and CDR2 is YYREEE (reference sequence). The trim removed 0 bases at V and 6 bases at J, leaving 3 bases unmatched. This chain's CDR3 is CASSLASGTSGELFF. DNA of the CDR3: TGTGCCAGCAGCTTGGCTAGCGGGACGTCCGGGGAGCTGTTTTTT.

The rearrangement joins TRBV5-4 to TRBJ2-3; the match to TRBD2 covers 10 bases. The CDR3 is made up of 16 amino acids. The V segment lost 3 bases and the J segment 2 bases; nucleotides outside the gene matches: 6. In germline, CDR1 is SGHNT, CDR2 YYREEE (reference sequence). The CDR3 DNA reads as TGTGCCAGCAGCTCCCGACTAGCGGGCACCACAGATACGCAGTATTTT. Protein product: CASSSRLAGTTDTQYF. Variable domain in full (rest from reference TRBV5-4 and TRBJ2-3): ETGVTQSPTHLIKTRGQQVTLRCSSQSGHNTVSWYQQALGQGPQFIFQYYREEENGRGNFPPRFSGLQFPNYSSELNVNALELDDSALYLCASSSRLAGTTDTQYFGPGTRLTVL.

J is TRBJ1-4 and V is TRBV29-1; 12 bases line up with TRBD1. Germline V gene lookup returns CDR1 SQVTM and CDR2 ANQGSEA. This CDR3 region has 13 residues. V lost 7 bases and J lost 8; bases outside the gene matches: 5. For the CDR3, the DNA is TGCAGCGGTGGGACAGGGGGCTTGGAAAAACTGTTTTTT. It translates to CSGGTGGLEKLFF.

On this clone itself: The sample contains more than one DNA sequence encoding this CDR3. The chain has TRBV7-9 and TRBJ1-2; 8 bases are a match to TRBD1. The V segment lost 1 base and the J segment 4 bases; nucleotides outside the gene matches: 11. Germline-derived CDR1 and CDR2 are SEHNR and FQNEAQ (reference sequence). The CDR3 totals 17 residues. The CDR3 nucleotides are TGTGCCAGCAGCTTAGAACAAGGACAGGGAGGTCTCTATGGCTACACCTTC. Its protein product is CASSLEQGQGGLYGYTF.

The V gene is TRBV3-1 (or the pseudogene TRBV3-2), the J gene TRBJ1-1; D may be TRBD1 (6 bases). V shed 1 base and J shed 6 bases, with 18 bases lying between them. Germline V lookup: CDR1 LGHDT, CDR2 YNNKEL (reference sequence). The CDR3 consists of 16 residues. CDR3 DNA: TGTGCCAGCAGCCAAGCGTTTGGGCAGGGGATGGCTGAAGCTTTCTTT. Amino acid sequence: CASSQAFGQGMAEAFF.

J is TRBJ1-2 and V is TRBV5-1, with TRBD1 as a possible D gene (5 bases). This CDR3 comprises 16 residues. With 0 bases removed from V and 7 bases from J, the gap between germline ends came to 19 bases. Germline CDR1 reads SGHRS; CDR2 reads YFSETQ. CDR3 in amino acids: CASSLGQGIQLGGYTF. The CDR3 DNA reads as TGCGCCAGCAGCTTGGGGCAGGGTATTCAACTTGGTGGCTACACCTTC. Together with reference TRBV5-1 and TRBJ1-2, the CDR3 gives the full variable domain: KAGVTQTPRYLIKTRGQQVTLSCSPISGHRSVSWYQQTPGQGLQFLFEYFSETQRNKGNFPGRFSGRQFSNSRSEMNVSTLELGDSALYLCASSLGQGIQLGGYTFGSGTRLTVV.

This chain connects TRBV6-5 to TRBJ1-4; 8 bases line up with TRBD1. The CDR3 is 15 residues long. From germline, CDR1 is MNHEY and CDR2 SVGAGI. V dropped 8 bases and J dropped 8; count of bases not matched to a gene: 13. In DNA form, the CDR3 reads TGTGCCAGCGCGACCCGGGACAGGTTAGGGGAAAAACTGTTTTTT. This codes for CASATRDRLGEKLFF.

The chain carries TRBV6-6 and TRBJ1-2, with D possibly being TRBD1 (6 bases). V was cut by 6 bases and J by 0 bases, with 14 bases left in between. CDR3 size: 15 residues. Germline CDR1 reads MNHNY; CDR2 reads SVGAGI (reference sequence). CDR3: CASRGTGTTNYGYTF. DNA for the CDR3: TGTGCCAGCAGGGGGACCGGGACAACTAACTATGGCTACACCTTC.

The count of this clone is one. J is TRBJ1-2 and V is TRBV5-6, with 8 bases matching TRBD1. This CDR3 region has 14 residues. V was clipped by 0 bases and J by 6 bases; unmatched bases: 4. CDR1 and CDR2 from the germline V gene are SGHDT and YYEEEE. CDR3 sequence (DNA): TGTGCCAGCAGCTTGGGACAGGGGACGGATGGCTACACCTTC. Protein product: CASSLGQGTDGYTF.

This clone was seen a few times. This chain connects TRBV9 to TRBJ2-1, with TRBD1 matching over 12 bases. In germline, CDR1 is SGDLS, CDR2 YYNGEE. The CDR3 is 15 residues long. V was clipped by 4 bases and J by 4 bases; unmatched bases: 3. The CDR3 loop reads CASSRGQGAYNEQFF. The CDR3 bases are TGTGCCAGCAGCCGGGGACAGGGGGCGTACAATGAGCAGTTCTTC.

The chain joins TRBV5-4 to TRBJ1-1, with D unresolved. The V gene lost 4 bases and the J gene lost 4 bases, with 17 bases spanning the gap. This CDR3 contains 15 residues. The germline CDR1 and CDR2 sequences are SGHNT and YYREEE (reference sequence). CDR3 loop: CASSPPRSGSTEAFF. The CDR3 coding sequence is TGTGCCAGCAGCCCCCCTAGGAGCGGTAGCACTGAAGCTTTCTTT.

V gene TRBV6-5 combines with J gene TRBJ2-1, with 9 bases lining up with TRBD2. The germline V gene has CDR1 MNHEY and CDR2 SVGAGI. J was trimmed by 4 bases and V by 7 bases; bases with no gene match: 8. There are 15 residues in the CDR3. CDR3 DNA: TGTGCCAGCAACCAACTAGCGGGCGGTTACAATGAGCAGTTCTTC. Protein product: CASNQLAGGYNEQFF.

V and J are TRBV7-9 and TRBJ1-1, with D maybe TRBD1 (6 bases). Deletions cut 2 bases from V and 9 bases from J, with 10 bases between. Germline V CDR1 and CDR2: SEHNR, FQNEAQ (reference sequence). This CDR3 spans 12 amino acids. This CDR3 reads CASSLLQGKAFF. The CDR3 region has the DNA TGTGCCAGCAGCTTACTACAGGGTAAAGCTTTCTTT.

The chain uses TRBV7-3 and TRBJ2-5; D might be TRBD1 (6 bases). CDR1 is SGHTA and CDR2 is FQGTGA in the germline V gene. The CDR3 has 17 residues. The V and J ends lost 1 base and 1 base respectively, with 16 bases between them. The CDR3 is CASSLRAQGQAQETQYF. CDR3 in DNA: TGTGCCAGCAGCTTAAGGGCCCAGGGACAAGCCCAAGAGACCCAGTACTTC.

A word on this clone: At the DNA level, this CDR3 is encoded by other sequences in the same sample as well. The genes are TRBV5-6 and TRBJ2-7, with 8 bases lining up with TRBD1. J lost 2 bases, V lost 4 bases, and 5 bases had no gene match. The CDR3 totals 14 residues. Germline CDR1 is SGHDT and CDR2 is YYEEEE. The DNA of the CDR3 is TGTGCCAGCAGCCGCCGGACAGGGCCCTACGAGCAGTACTTC. This gives the protein CASSRRTGPYEQYF.

The chain uses TRBV6-2 or TRBV6-3 and TRBJ2-1; D might be TRBD2 (5 bases). V lost 5 bases and J lost 7, with 24 bases in between. The length of the CDR3 is 17 residues. The V gene's germline CDR1 is MNHEY and CDR2 SVGEGT. CDR3 coding DNA: TGTGCCAGCAGTGACGCGTTGGACTCAAGACCGGGAAATGAGCAGTTCTTC. It is translated as CASSDALDSRPGNEQFF.

V is TRBV10-3 and J is TRBJ2-2, with D unresolved. CDR1 is ENHRY, CDR2 SYGVKD, per germline. The CDR3 contains 14 residues. V lost 0 bases and J 6 bases, leaving 8 bases between the germline ends. The CDR3 sequence is CAISESPVAGELFF. CDR3 nucleotide sequence: TGTGCCATCAGTGAGTCCCCTGTCGCCGGGGAGCTGTTTTTT.

This chain links TRBV30 with TRBJ1-2, with D possibly matching TRBD1 (5 bases). Germline V gives CDR1 GTSNPN, CDR2 SVGIG (reference sequence). There are 12 residues in the CDR3. Trimming took off 2 bases at V and 4 bases at J, with 8 bases between the two ends. CDR3 sequence (DNA): TGTGCCTGGAGTCCGGGGGTCTATGGCTACACCTTC. This encodes CAWSPGVYGYTF.

The chain has TRBV29-1 and TRBJ1-1; D uncertain. The germline V gene has CDR1 SQVTM and CDR2 ANQGSEA. This CDR3 has 12 residues. Between the trimmed V and J ends, which lost 4 bases and 6 bases, there was a span of 12 bases. Here the CDR3 reads CSVVRVYPEAFF. CDR3 nucleotides: TGCAGCGTTGTCCGGGTTTATCCTGAAGCTTTCTTT.

The CDR3 bases are TGTGCCAGCAGCTTAGCCGCGGCGAACACTGAAGCTTTCTTT. Protein product: CASSLAAANTEAFF. This rearrangement joins TRBV7-2 to TRBJ1-1; D remains ambiguous. The CDR3 covers 14 residues. The germline CDR1 and CDR2 sequences are SGHTA and FQGNSA. Trimming left V 0 bases short and J 1 base short, with 6 bases between. Based on the CDR3 plus reference TRBV7-2 and TRBJ1-1, the full variable domain is GAGVSQSPSNKVTEKGKDVELRCDPISGHTALYWYRQSLGQGLEFLIYFQGNSAPDKSGLPSDRFSAERTGGSVSTLTIQRTQQEDSAVYLCASSLAAANTEAFFGQGTRLTVV.

CDR3 nucleotides: TGTGCCAGCAGCTTCGGGGACAGGGACCAGGATGAGCAGTTCTTC. Translating it yields CASSFGDRDQDEQFF. The chain recombines TRBV5-6 with TRBJ2-1; 9 bases are shared with TRBD1. The trim removed 2 bases at V and 8 bases at J, leaving 8 bases unmatched. The CDR3 runs 15 residues. The germline CDR1 and CDR2 sequences are SGHDT and YYEEEE.

CDR3 region: CASSLFGITVGATEAFF. Here the CDR3 DNA reads TGTGCCAGCAGCTTATTTGGTATAACAGTGGGGGCCACTGAAGCTTTCTTT. This sequence joins TRBV7-2 and TRBJ1-1; tentatively, D is TRBD1 (6 bases). From germline, CDR1 is SGHTA and CDR2 FQGNSA. CDR3 length equals 17 residues. V was trimmed by 2 bases and J by 4 bases, leaving 20 bases between them.

This clone was observed a single time. V usage is TRBV28 and J usage is TRBJ2-7; the match to TRBD2 covers 7 bases. Germline CDR1 and CDR2: MDHEN and SYDVKM. The CDR3 has 13 amino acids. V lost 4 bases and J lost 6; bases outside the gene matches: 6. The CDR3 is CASSWGGLGEQYF. The CDR3 nucleotides are TGTGCCAGCAGTTGGGGAGGGTTAGGCGAGCAGTACTTC. The whole variable domain, remainder taken from reference TRBV28 and TRBJ2-7, is DVKVTQSSRYLVKRTGEKVFLECVQDMDHENMFWYRQDPGLGLRLIYFSYDVKMKEKGDIPEGYSVSREKKERFSLILESASTNQTSMYLCASSWGGLGEQYFGPGTRLTVT.

The rearrangement links TRBV6-5 to TRBJ1-2; TRBD1 matches at 7 bases. This CDR3 is 15 amino acids long. Germline CDR1 reads MNHEY; CDR2 reads SVGAGI. The V and J ends lost 2 bases and 3 bases, in that order; junction bases with no gene match: 6. The CDR3 is CASSYAMTGYYGYTF. In DNA, the CDR3 is TGTGCCAGCAGTTACGCGATGACAGGGTACTATGGCTACACCTTC.

The chain recombines TRBV19 with TRBJ1-1; D gene ambiguous. The CDR3 length is 13 residues. Germline assignment: CDR1 LNHDA and CDR2 SQIVND (reference sequence). The V and J ends lost 7 bases and 11 bases respectively, with 20 bases between them. CDR3 in amino acids: CASTGEGTLNAFF. The CDR3 region has the DNA TGTGCCAGTACTGGGGAGGGCACACTGAACGCTTTCTTT.

This chain joins TRBV10-3 and TRBJ1-1, with 7 bases fitting TRBD1. Germline V CDR1 and CDR2: ENHRY, SYGVKD. CDR3 size: 11 residues. In nucleotides, the CDR3 is TGTGCAACAGGGGAGAACACTGAAGCTTTCTTT. Its protein product is CATGENTEAFF.

This clone was counted a single time. The chain employs TRBV13 and TRBJ2-3; TRBD2 is a possible D gene (7 bases). V was cut by 3 bases and J by 5 bases, with 15 bases left in between. CDR3 length: 15 amino acids. CDR1 and CDR2 from the germline V gene are PRHDT and FYEKMQ (reference sequence). In DNA form, the CDR3 reads TGTGCCAGCAGCTTTCGGGGGGCCGGCGAAGATACGCAGTATTTT. It is translated as CASSFRGAGEDTQYF.